A selection of T cell receptor beta chains follows, all from one sample in a study of blood T cell repertoires in COVID-19. TCRdb's copy holds only in-frame clones and misses some; the assay was immunoSEQ multiplex PCR. This table has fewer than 200,000 clones, roughly four fifths appearing once. The sequenced sample consisted of peripheral blood. The receptors originated from a woman between 65 and 79 years old with COVID-19, enrolled during active disease. Both conserved end residues are part of each CDR3. A D gene is named only where the DNA matches it firmly. Rows give clone size only sometimes, using once, few, many, or a class for an expanded clone.

TRBD1	TRBV18	TRBJ1-5	.	TGTGCCAGCTCACCTCGACAGGGCGAGCTTGGCAATCAGCCCCAGCATTTT	CASSPRQGELGNQPQHF
TRBD1	TRBV10-2	TRBJ1-2	few	TGCGCCAGCAGTGCAGGGGACAGGGGTAACTATGGCTACACCTTC	CASSAGDRGNYGYTF
TRBD2	TRBV7-3	TRBJ2-2	.	TGTGCCAGCAGCTTAACAAGCGGGAGTACCGGGGAGCTGTTTTTT	CASSLTSGSTGELFF
TRBD2	TRBV7-9	TRBJ2-1	.	TGTGCCAGCAGCTTAGCGCTGACTAGCGGGAGGAATGAGCAGTTCTTC	CASSLALTSGRNEQFF
.	TRBV15	TRBJ1-5	once	TGTGCCACCAGCAGAGATAGGGGCAATAATCAGCCCCAGCATTTT	CATSRDRGNNQPQHF
TRBD2	TRBV15	TRBJ2-5	.	TGTGCCACCAGCAGAGATCGGTCCAGCGGGAGGGAAAGGGAGACCCAGTACTTC	CATSRDRSSGRERETQYF
TRBD2	TRBV28	TRBJ2-3	.	TGTGCCAGCAGTTCTCCTACTAGCGGGAGGGCAACAGATACGCAGTATTTT	CASSSPTSGRATDTQYF
TRBD1	TRBV4-3	TRBJ2-5	few	TGCGCCAGCAGCCGAACCCGGGACAGGGCTGAGACCCAGTACTTC	CASSRTRDRAETQYF
.	TRBV2	TRBJ1-2	.	TGTGCCAGCAGTGCGGGGGGCTTTGGCGGCTACACCTTC	CASSAGGFGGYTF
.	TRBV10-2	TRBJ2-5	once	TGCGCCAGTTCAAGGGGGGAGACCCAGTACTTC	CASSRGETQYF
TRBD1	TRBV30	TRBJ1-5	few	TGTGCCTGGAGTAAGACAGGGGCTTCCAAGAGCAATCAGCCCCAGCATTTT	CAWSKTGASKSNQPQHF
.	TRBV29-1	TRBJ1-2	.	TGCAGCGCCGTAACAAACTATGGCTACACCTTC	CSAVTNYGYTF
TRBD2	TRBV9	TRBJ2-7	.	TGTGCCAGCAGCGTAGATTCTAGCGGGGGCTACGAGCAGTACTTC	CASSVDSSGGYEQYF
TRBD2	TRBV29-1	TRBJ2-1	few	TGCAGCGCCGGTCTAGCGGGTACTGACAATGAGCAGTTCTTC	CSAGLAGTDNEQFF
.	TRBV10-1	TRBJ2-5	.	TGCGCCAGCAGTGAGTCGGGACAACAAGAGACCCAGTACTTC	CASSESGQQETQYF
TRBD1	TRBV5-1	TRBJ1-1	.	TGCGCCAGCAGCCCAGGGGGAGAGAACACTGAAGCTTTCTTT	CASSPGGENTEAFF
TRBD1	TRBV19	TRBJ1-5	.	TGTGCCAGCGGGGACAGGGAGTATCAGCCCCAGCATTTT	CASGDREYQPQHF
.	TRBV29-1	TRBJ2-2	few	TGCAGCGTTGTGGGGCACGACGCGAACACCGGGGAGCTGTTTTTT	CSVVGHDANTGELFF
.	TRBV19	TRBJ2-1	once	TGTGCCAGTAGTAAATCTGGCGGCGGGCCGGGCTCCTACAATGAGCAGTTCTTC	CASSKSGGGPGSYNEQFF
.	TRBV24-1	TRBJ2-5	.	TGTGCCACGGCCCAGGCGGGGCAAGAGACCCAGTACTTC	CATAQAGQETQYF
.	TRBV5-6	TRBJ1-2	.	TGTGCCAGCAGCCCGGTCCAGGGGCATGGCTACACCTTC	CASSPVQGHGYTF
.	TRBV5-5	TRBJ2-7	.	TGTGCCAGCAGCTTGTCCCAGGCGAACTCCTACGAGCAGTACTTC	CASSLSQANSYEQYF
.	TRBV28	TRBJ1-5	few	TGTGCCAGCAGTTTAACGGGTCTCCCATCTCAGCCCCAGCATTTT	CASSLTGLPSQPQHF
.	TRBV19	TRBJ2-1	.	TGTGCCAGTAGTCTCCTTCTTGGACAGATTAGTGAGCAGTTCTTC	CASSLLLGQISEQFF
.	TRBV6-2/TRBV6-3	TRBJ2-7	.	TGTGCCAGCAGTGAGAGCGGCTACGAGCAGTACTTC	CASSESGYEQYF
TRBD2	TRBV7-4	TRBJ2-1	.	TGTGCCAGCAGCTTGCCTGCTCCGGGGGGGGACTACAATGAGCAGTTCTTC	CASSLPAPGGDYNEQFF
.	TRBV28	TRBJ1-3	few	TGTGCCAGTCAAGTCCAGGGTAGGGCTGGAAACACCATATATTTT	CASQVQGRAGNTIYF
.	TRBV2	TRBJ2-7	.	TGTGCCAGCAGGGCTTCCTACGAGCAGTACTTC	CASRASYEQYF
TRBD1	TRBV29-1	TRBJ1-1	.	TGCAGCGCAATGAGGGGGCTGATGGGGCAGGAAGGGTCCTTCTTT	CSAMRGLMGQEGSFF
TRBD1	TRBV27	TRBJ2-7	.	TGTGCCAGCGGAACCAGACAGGGGGCCGGGGAGCAGTACTTC	CASGTRQGAGEQYF
TRBD2	TRBV7-6	TRBJ2-1	.	TGTGCCAGCAGCTTAGCTAGCGGGAGCCCCTACAATGAGCAGTTCTTC	CASSLASGSPYNEQFF
TRBD1	TRBV10-3	TRBJ2-7	.	TGTGCCATCAGTTCCTCAGGGGGTCCCTACGAGCAGTACTTC	CAISSSGGPYEQYF
TRBD1	TRBV19	TRBJ1-6	.	TGTGCCAGTAGTAATCGACAGGGAACGGACAATTCACCCCTCCACTTT	CASSNRQGTDNSPLHF
.	TRBV5-1	TRBJ2-5	.	TGCGCCAGCAGCTTTACGCCGGGGGTATTGGAGACCCAGTACTTC	CASSFTPGVLETQYF
.	TRBV18	TRBJ1-2	.	TGTGCCAGCTCACCAACTCACGAGTATGGCTACACCTTC	CASSPTHEYGYTF